This T cell receptor beta chain was sequenced during a study of beta chain features in type 1 diabetes. Findings of the study overall: Diminished insertions and augmented deletions at VDJ junctions characterized type 1 diabetes patients. Moderately but significantly shorter TCRB CDR3s were found in Type 1 diabetes patients in all four CD4+ subsets. In comparison with healthy donors, patients had naive, central memory and Treg TCRB repertoires that appeared more similar.

The CDR3 length is 15 residues. CDR1 and CDR2 from the germline V gene are KGHSH and LQKENI. V lost 3 bases to trimming and J lost 4 bases; unmatched junction nucleotides: 6. Points on this clone: Its matching antigen is unknown.

The investigators reverse transcribed all of the isolated RNA, so they sequenced expressed TCRB transcripts. Only in-frame clones appear in the TCRdb table, and some are missing; sequencing was by immunoSEQ multiplex PCR. The table has a few hundred thousand clones, approximately 16% seen once. The chain recombines TRBV18 with TRBJ2-3; 8 bases are a match to TRBD1. Specimen: naive CD4+ T cells from blood. This receptor was identified in a man between 25 and 39 years old with type 1 diabetes. This CDR3 is CASSPWTGSSDTQYF. For the CDR3, the DNA is TGTGCCAGCTCACCGTGGACAGGGTCCTCAGATACGCAGTATTTT.